This entry describes one TCR beta chain. This clone has only one observation. There is no known antigen for this receptor. No clone much larger than this one lies a single base away; base qualities are absent. The entry originates in a study of T cell changes during pregnancy in multiple sclerosis (dated by TCRdb to between 2019 and 2020). About the full investigation: Changes in the T cell repertoire over the course of pregnancy were examined in this study in women with multiple sclerosis.

The V and J ends are trimmed by 2 bases and 6 bases, leaving 13 bases between them. The CDR3 starts with the cysteine, ends with the phenylalanine, and has 15 residues. The retained sequence is limited to the CDR3, 45 bases, with the frame set at the first base. CDR1 and CDR2 (LGHNA, YSLEER) derive from the germline V gene. Library construction relied on the immunoSEQ multiplex PCR assay. TCRdb carries this immuneACCESS record with in-frame sequences only. Its versions omit some clonotypes, under half of them owing to an unresolved V gene in the studies checked, with the rest unexplained. Present in this sample are tens of thousands of clones, 80% to 90% of which were seen just once. The ten largest account for approximately 0.6% of the sample.

The TCR originated in a female donor with multiple sclerosis, enrolled in a pregnancy study. The source was CD4+ T cells from peripheral blood mononuclear cells, collected before pregnancy. The sequence joins TRBV4-3 to TRBJ2-2; the D segment could be TRBD2, given 7 matching bases. The DNA sequence is as follows: TGCGCCAGCAGCCAATGGGGGGCGGGGGCCGGGGAGCTGTTTTTT. It translates to CASSQWGAGAGELFF.